The 25 T cell receptor beta chains in this list originate from one sample, sequenced in a study of CD8+CD57+ T cells in acquired aplastic anemia. Whoever was chosen for sequencing had shown CD8+CD57+ cell expansion by flow cytometry. The study profiled TCR beta VDJ and CDR3 using genomic DNA as template. TCRdb re-derived calls from the reads in MiXCR, one entry per CDR3 protein. The sample has around 180,000 distinct CDR3 sequences, about 50% seen once. The sequencing input was sorted CD4+, CD8+, or CD8+CD57+ T cells (not recorded which) from PBMCs. Receptors were obtained from a human donor with aplastic anemia.

The CDR3 sequence is CATSDLPGTGGKETQYF. The CDR3 DNA reads TGTGCCACCAGTGATTTGCCGGGGACAGGGGGGAAAGAGACCCAGTACTTC. This chain joins TRBV24-1 and TRBJ2-5, with 11 bases identical to TRBD1. Germline-derived CDR1 and CDR2 are KGHDR and SFDVKD. Unmatched junction bases numbered 5, after V lost 0 bases and J lost 3 bases. There are 17 residues in the CDR3.

The V call is TRBV24-1, the J call TRBJ1-1; tentative D call: TRBD1 (5 bases). The germline V gene has CDR1 KGHDR and CDR2 SFDVKD. The CDR3 length is 13 residues. V was shortened by 5 bases and J by 1 base, with 7 bases between the two germline ends. Written as DNA, the CDR3 is TGTGCCACCAGTGGACAGCCGAACACTGAAGCTTTCTTT. This translates into CATSGQPNTEAFF.

The genes are TRBV14 and TRBJ1-4, with 8 bases identical to TRBD1. V lost 1 base to trimming and J lost 12 bases; unmatched junction nucleotides: 4. The V gene's germline CDR1 is SGHDN and CDR2 FVKESK. The CDR3 spans 13 residues. Here the CDR3 reads CASSQGGQGELFF. CDR3 sequence (DNA): TGTGCCAGCAGCCAAGGCGGACAGGGTGAACTGTTTTTT.

In its sample, this clonotype was seen many times. The chain uses TRBV11-1 and TRBJ1-1, with no clear D. This CDR3 spans 11 amino acids. The ends were cut back, 4 bases at V and 3 bases at J, with 3 bases in the middle. Germline CDR1 is SGHAT and CDR2 is FQDESV (reference sequence). CDR3 protein: CASSWDTEAFF. Written as DNA, the CDR3 is TGTGCCAGCAGCTGGGACACTGAAGCTTTCTTT.

The chain couples TRBV19 to TRBJ1-4; no reliable D call. The germline V and J ends were trimmed by 8 bases and 0 bases, with 13 bases remaining between them. In germline, CDR1 is LNHDA, CDR2 SQIVND (reference sequence). There are 15 residues in the CDR3. In nucleotides, the CDR3 is TGTGCCAGTGGGATTGGTGTCGCAACTAATGAAAAACTGTTTTTT. Translation gives CASGIGVATNEKLFF.

This chain joins TRBV10-2 and TRBJ2-7, with 11 bases matching TRBD2. V lost 3 bases and J lost 4; bases outside the gene matches: 8. The CDR3 totals 16 residues. The germline V gene has CDR1 WSHSY and CDR2 SAAADI. The CDR3 nucleotides read TGCGCCAGCAGTGACCGTGTAGCGGGAGGGACATACGAGCAGTACTTC. It yields the protein CASSDRVAGGTYEQYF.

A note on this clonotype: Since the CDR3 does not end with the conserved phenylalanine or tryptophan, this likely comes from a read error. Because the CDR3's place on the DNA is in doubt, the DNA is left out and the CDR3 is given as listed by TCRdb. The chain joins TRBV7-3 to TRBJ1-1; the DNA was not compared with TRBD1, the D call given in the table. The CDR3 extends over 8 residues, inclusive of both ends. Germline CDR1 and CDR2: SGHTA and FQGTGA. CDR3: CASSPGGC.

In its sample, this clonotype was seen once. V usage is TRBV11-1 and J usage is TRBJ2-7; D is perhaps TRBD2 (6 bases). The V gene's germline CDR1 is SGHAT and CDR2 FQDESV (reference sequence). The CDR3 length is 16 residues. Trimming stripped 4 bases from V and 6 bases from J, with 22 bases between. The CDR3 DNA sequence: TGTGCCAGCAGCTCCGGTTGGGTTGCGGGGAACGGCGAGCAGTACTTC. Residues: CASSSGWVAGNGEQYF.

This clonotype was counted at least ten times. The CDR3 reads CSARGGGGESSYEQYF. In DNA form, the CDR3 reads TGCAGTGCTAGAGGGGGAGGGGGGGAGAGCTCCTACGAGCAGTACTTC. The genes are TRBV20-1 and TRBJ2-7, with D maybe TRBD2 (7 bases). The CDR3 extends over 16 amino acids. Deletions cut 1 base from V and 0 bases from J, with 16 bases between. The germline gives CDR1 DFQATT, CDR2 SNEGSKA (reference sequence).

Notes on this clonotype: A single base separates this from a much larger clone, so it may be a read error. The chain has TRBV5-5 and TRBJ1-5; tentatively, D is TRBD1 (5 bases). V lost 2 bases to trimming and J lost 3 bases, with 9 bases between them. This CDR3 region has 14 residues. Germline V gene data show CDR1 as SGHKS and CDR2 as YYEKEE (reference sequence). Here the CDR3 DNA reads TGTGCCAGCAGCTTAGGGGTCGTCAATCAGCCCCAGCATTTT. It is translated as CASSLGVVNQPQHF.

This sequence joins TRBV10-3 and TRBJ2-2; D is unresolved. Germline CDR1 ENHRY, CDR2 SYGVKD. The CDR3 runs 11 residues. Trimming shortened V by 10 bases and J by 7 bases, and 10 bases separated the two germline ends. CDR3 nucleotides: TGTGCCACTCGAGAAGTCGGGGAGCTGTTTTTT. As protein: CATREVGELFF.

The chain has TRBV24-1 and TRBJ2-5; 7 bases are a match to TRBD2. CDR1 and CDR2 from the germline V gene are KGHDR and SFDVKD. There are 13 residues in the CDR3. The V gene end was trimmed by 7 bases and the J gene end by 3 bases; junction bases not matched to a gene: 4. The chain's CDR3 is CATSRLAEETQYF. In DNA, the CDR3 is TGTGCCACCAGCCGACTAGCTGAAGAGACCCAGTACTTC.

V usage is TRBV10-1 and J usage is TRBJ1-6; D gene unclear. CDR1 WNHNN and CDR2 SYGVQD come from the germline V gene (reference sequence). The CDR3 runs 14 residues. The germline V and J ends were trimmed by 7 bases and 6 bases, with 13 bases remaining between them. CDR3 DNA sequence: TGCGCCAGCACTTTTCGTCCGGGTAATTCACCCCTCCACTTT. This gives the protein CASTFRPGNSPLHF.

The V gene is TRBV19, the J gene TRBJ1-5, with D maybe TRBD1 (6 bases). The CDR3 contains 14 residues. Trimming pared 6 bases from V and 6 bases from J, leaving 15 bases between. The germline gives CDR1 LNHDA, CDR2 SQIVND (reference sequence). The CDR3 region is CASRATGYSQPQHF. In DNA, the CDR3 is TGTGCCAGTAGGGCCACAGGGTATAGTCAGCCCCAGCATTTT. Variable domain in full (rest from reference TRBV19 and TRBJ1-5): DGGITQSPKYLFRKEGQNVTLSCEQNLNHDAMYWYRQDPGQGLRLIYYSQIVNDFQKGDIAEGYSVSREKKESFPLTVTSAQKNPTAFYLCASRATGYSQPQHFGDGTRLSIL.

A few counts support this clonotype. The chain couples TRBV5-1 to TRBJ2-2, with D possibly being TRBD1 or TRBD2 (7 bases each). The CDR3 is 15 amino acids. The germline V gene has CDR1 SGHRS and CDR2 YFSETQ. Deletions cut 2 bases from V and 5 bases from J, with 13 bases between. The CDR3 loop reads CASSFQGGRTGELFF. The CDR3 coding sequence is TGCGCCAGCAGCTTCCAGGGGGGGCGGACCGGGGAGCTGTTTTTT.

This clonotype turned up a few times. The chain has TRBV5-1 and TRBJ2-1; D is possibly TRBD2 (7 bases). Trimming removed 0 bases from V and 8 bases from J, with 18 bases in between. The germline V gene encodes CDR1 SGHRS and CDR2 YFSETQ. CDR3 length equals 16 residues. The CDR3 nucleotides are TGCGCCAGCAGCTTGGCCCCGGGGGGCCCCAGAGATGAGCAGTTCTTC. This codes for CASSLAPGGPRDEQFF.

This chain joins TRBV5-1 and TRBJ1-2; 10 bases map to TRBD1. J lost 4 bases, V lost 4 bases, and 13 bases had no gene match. The germline CDR1 and CDR2 sequences are SGHRS and YFSETQ. The CDR3 has 17 residues. CDR3 sequence (DNA): TGCGCCAGCAGCACCCGGGACAGGGGAGATGGCGGCTATGGCTACACCTTC. It encodes CASSTRDRGDGGYGYTF.

This clonotype was found many times. This sequence joins TRBV19 and TRBJ1-1; possibly TRBD1 for D (6 bases). CDR1 is LNHDA and CDR2 is SQIVND in the germline V gene (reference sequence). Deletions cut 7 bases from V and 0 bases from J, with 18 bases between. The CDR3 loop spans 16 amino acids. The CDR3 nucleotides are TGTGCCAGTACTACGACGGACAGATACATGAACACTGAAGCTTTCTTT. It yields the protein CASTTTDRYMNTEAFF. Together with reference TRBV19 and TRBJ1-1, the CDR3 gives the full variable domain: DGGITQSPKYLFRKEGQNVTLSCEQNLNHDAMYWYRQDPGQGLRLIYYSQIVNDFQKGDIAEGYSVSREKKESFPLTVTSAQKNPTAFYLCASTTTDRYMNTEAFFGQGTRLTVV.

The gene calls are TRBV2 and TRBJ2-7, with 9 bases aligning to TRBD1. With 4 bases clipped from V and 3 bases from J, the junction kept 7 bases outside the gene matches. CDR1 and CDR2 from the germline V gene are SNHLY and FYNNEI. The CDR3 runs to 15 residues. CDR3 amino acids: CASSVSPGQGYEQYF. The CDR3 nucleotides read TGTGCCAGCAGTGTCTCACCGGGACAGGGCTACGAGCAGTACTTC.

The rearrangement uses TRBV5-4 and TRBJ2-3; 7 bases agree with TRBD1. Germline V lookup: CDR1 SGHNT, CDR2 YYREEE (reference sequence). V was clipped by 5 bases and J by 4 bases; unmatched bases: 10. CDR3 length equals 15 residues. DNA of the CDR3: TGTGCCAGCAGGCAGGGACAGCGGTCCGCAGATACGCAGTATTTT. This gives the protein CASRQGQRSADTQYF.

This clonotype was recorded many times. The chain has TRBV20-1 and TRBJ1-6; TRBD1 might be the D (6 bases). The CDR3 runs to 15 residues. The V gene lost 4 bases and the J gene lost 3 bases, with 13 bases spanning the gap. Looked up from germline, CDR1 is DFQATT and CDR2 is SNEGSKA (reference sequence). The CDR3: CSAKPTGHYNSPLHF. CDR3 sequence (DNA): TGCAGTGCTAAGCCGACGGGACACTATAATTCACCCCTCCACTTT.

V gene TRBV29-1 combines with J gene TRBJ2-6; D is uncertain. Germline V gives CDR1 SQVTM, CDR2 ANQGSEA. This CDR3 has 15 amino acids. Deletions cut 0 bases from V and 2 bases from J, with 8 bases between. The CDR3 here is CSVEDRGPGANVLTF. DNA for the CDR3: TGCAGCGTTGAAGATAGAGGTCCTGGGGCCAACGTCCTGACTTTC.

This clonotype occurred many times. The V gene is TRBV5-1, the J gene TRBJ2-3; 8 positions match TRBD2. Trimming at V came to 3 bases and at J to 6 bases, leaving 9 bases not matched to a gene. CDR3 size: 15 residues. The germline V gene encodes CDR1 SGHRS and CDR2 YFSETQ. This CDR3 reads CASSSTGTSDDTQYF. In DNA, the CDR3 is TGCGCCAGCAGCTCGACCGGGACTAGTGACGATACGCAGTATTTT.

A word on this clonotype: One base away lies a much larger clone, so this may be a sequencing read error. The V call is TRBV6-1, the J call TRBJ2-2, with D possibly matching TRBD1 (6 bases). V was clipped by 9 bases and J by 7 bases, with 12 bases between them. The CDR3 consists of 12 residues. Germline CDR1 MNHNS, CDR2 SASEGT. The CDR3 sequence is CARQGWHGELFF. The DNA for the CDR3 is TGTGCCAGACAGGGTTGGCACGGGGAGCTGTTTTTT.

This clonotype was counted a few times. The chain has TRBV7-6 and TRBJ1-4; D is undetermined. Trimming removed 5 bases at V and 5 bases at J, with 9 bases between. The CDR3 is 13 amino acids. The germline CDR1 and CDR2 sequences are SGHVS and FNYEAQ. The chain's CDR3 is CASSVDRNEKLFF. CDR3 in DNA: TGTGCCAGCAGCGTCGACCGGAATGAAAAACTGTTTTTT.